Below are 21 T cell receptor beta chains sequenced from a single sample in a study of blood T cell repertoires in COVID-19. Sequencing used immunoSEQ multiplex PCR; TCRdb keeps in-frame clones, though not all of them. The sample carries approximately 38,000 clones, 87% recorded once. The sequenced sample was peripheral blood. The receptors come from a human donor in a cohort sampled during active COVID-19.

This clone was observed a single time. The genes are TRBV7-9 and TRBJ1-4; TRBD1 aligns across 8 bases. V dropped 5 bases and J dropped 8; count of bases not matched to a gene: 10. Germline CDR1 is SEHNR and CDR2 is FQNEAQ (reference sequence). The CDR3 runs to 15 residues. The CDR3: CASSPGQGQREKLFF. The CDR3 DNA follows: TGTGCCAGCAGCCCAGGACAGGGCCAGAGGGAAAAACTGTTTTTT.

This chain connects TRBV5-3 to TRBJ1-1, with a possible D match to TRBD1 (5 bases). TRBV5-3 is assigned to the ORF class and has an uncertain function. The CDR3 extends over 14 amino acids. Trimming stripped 6 bases from V and 1 base from J, with 13 bases between. The CDR3 is CARTRGTPNTEAFF. The CDR3 nucleotides are TGTGCCAGAACCCGGGGGACGCCGAACACTGAAGCTTTCTTT.

This chain uses TRBV5-1 with TRBJ2-7, with 13 bases aligning to TRBD2. V lost 7 bases and J lost 1; bases outside the gene matches: 5. This CDR3 comprises 15 residues. Germline values: CDR1 SGHRS, CDR2 YFSETQ. The CDR3 sequence is CASATGLAGSYEQYF. The CDR3 nucleotides are TGCGCCAGCGCCACGGGACTAGCGGGGTCCTACGAGCAGTACTTC.

The chain recombines TRBV28 with TRBJ2-7; 11 nucleotides match TRBD2. Trimming took 6 bases from V and 6 from J; bases not matched to a gene: 7. Germline V gives CDR1 MDHEN, CDR2 SYDVKM. The CDR3 is 14 residues long. CDR3 region: CASRSQLAGVEQYF. CDR3 nucleotides: TGTGCCAGCAGGAGCCAACTAGCGGGAGTCGAGCAGTACTTC.

J is TRBJ2-5 and V is TRBV5-1; 10 bases are a match to TRBD2. The length of the CDR3 is 15 residues. The junction had 4 bases not matched to a gene; V was cut back by 2 bases and J by 3 bases. Germline V gene lookup returns CDR1 SGHRS and CDR2 YFSETQ. The CDR3 coding sequence is TGCGCCAGCAGCTTACTAGCGGGGCTTAAAGAGACCCAGTACTTC. Translating it yields CASSLLAGLKETQYF.

This clone was picked up one time. The junction differs from germline at one of its ends, possibly a read error. This rearrangement joins TRBV7-7 to TRBJ1-6; D remains ambiguous. Germline CDR1 is SSHAT and CDR2 is FNYEAQ (reference sequence). The CDR3 runs 18 residues. CDR3 sequence: CASSSTCMRSSYNSPLHF. The CDR3 DNA follows: TGTGCTAGCAGCTCCACCTGTATGAGGAGCTCCTATAATTCACCCCTCCACTTT.

This chain uses TRBV7-9 with TRBJ1-1; TRBD1 agrees at 12 bases. The CDR3 is 16 residues long. The V segment lost 5 bases and the J segment 5 bases; nucleotides outside the gene matches: 9. Germline V gene lookup returns CDR1 SEHNR and CDR2 FQNEAQ (reference sequence). CDR3 protein: CASSLGTGGLFTEAFF. The DNA of the CDR3 is TGTGCCAGCAGCCTTGGGACAGGGGGCTTATTTACTGAAGCTTTCTTT.

This clone was found once. The chain joins TRBV28 to TRBJ1-6; TRBD1 matches at 7 bases. Germline loops: CDR1 MDHEN, CDR2 SYDVKM. This CDR3 is 14 amino acids long. The V gene end was trimmed by 5 bases and the J gene end by 9 bases; junction bases not matched to a gene: 7. CDR3 region: CASSTTGYGSPLHF. CDR3 in DNA: TGTGCCAGCAGTACGACAGGGTATGGTTCACCCCTCCACTTT.

The chain has TRBV29-1 and TRBJ1-1; 7 bases are shared with TRBD1. The CDR3 spans 12 residues. Germline CDR1 reads SQVTM; CDR2 reads ANQGSEA. V was pared by 7 bases and J by 3 bases, with 5 bases of the junction left unmatched. The CDR3 loop reads CSADRVHTEAFF. For the CDR3, the DNA is TGCAGCGCTGACAGGGTCCACACTGAAGCTTTCTTT.

The chain joins TRBV5-1 to TRBJ1-5, with D uncertain. The CDR3 runs to 14 residues. Per the germline V gene, CDR1 is SGHRS and CDR2 is YFSETQ. Trimming took 0 bases from V and 4 from J, leaving 8 bases between them. The CDR3 loop is CASSLASGNQPQHF. The CDR3 DNA follows: TGCGCCAGCAGCTTGGCGTCAGGAAATCAGCCCCAGCATTTT.

The chain is built from TRBV11-2 and TRBJ2-3, with D possibly matching TRBD2 (6 bases). Looked up from germline, CDR1 is SGHAT and CDR2 is FQNNGV. V was cut by 5 bases and J by 1 base, with 16 bases left in between. This CDR3 contains 16 residues. The CDR3 here is CASSPAAGFRTDTQYF. The CDR3 nucleotides are TGTGCCAGCAGCCCAGCGGCGGGGTTTCGCACAGATACGCAGTATTTT.

The chain employs TRBV18 and TRBJ1-2; 9 bases match TRBD1. This CDR3 has 15 residues. Germline lookup yields CDR1 KGHSH and CDR2 LQKENI. With V trimmed by 3 bases and J by 6 bases, 8 bases remained unmatched. The CDR3 region is CASSPATGQGNGYTF. The CDR3 bases are TGTGCCAGCTCACCCGCCACAGGACAGGGGAATGGCTACACCTTC.

J is TRBJ2-5 and V is TRBV3-1 (or the pseudogene TRBV3-2), with a weak D call TRBD1 (5 bases). Germline lookup yields CDR1 LGHDT and CDR2 YNNKEL (reference sequence). The V end was cut by 1 base, the J end by 0 bases, with 9 bases between. The length of the CDR3 is 15 residues. The CDR3 protein is CASSQVTAYQETQYF. The CDR3, as DNA: TGTGCCAGCAGCCAAGTGACAGCCTACCAAGAGACCCAGTACTTC.

V gene TRBV28 combines with J gene TRBJ2-1, with D perhaps matching TRBD2 (5 bases). CDR3 length: 17 residues. The V and J ends lost 6 bases and 5 bases respectively, with 23 bases between them. Germline CDR1 is MDHEN and CDR2 is SYDVKM. The CDR3 coding sequence is TGTGCCAGCAGCTCGACGATCGGGGAGCCGCGGGACAATGAGCAGTTCTTC. Translation gives CASSSTIGEPRDNEQFF.

V gene TRBV4-3 combines with J gene TRBJ1-2, with D possibly matching TRBD1 (5 bases). CDR1 is LGHNA, CDR2 YSLEER, per germline. Trimming stripped 4 bases from V and 5 bases from J, with 11 bases between. This CDR3 has 13 amino acids. The CDR3 sequence is CASSRGGGYGYTF. The DNA for the CDR3 is TGCGCCAGCAGCCGCGGGGGTGGGTATGGCTACACCTTC.

This chain connects TRBV5-1 to TRBJ2-3; 9 nucleotides align to TRBD2. Germline CDR1 reads SGHRS; CDR2 reads YFSETQ. V shed 0 bases and J 6 bases; nucleotides not matched to a gene: 5. The CDR3 contains 15 residues. This chain's CDR3 is CASSLASGTSDTQYF. CDR3 bases: TGCGCCAGCAGCTTGGCTAGCGGGACCTCCGATACGCAGTATTTT. The complete variable domain, with remaining parts taken from reference TRBV5-1 and TRBJ2-3, reads KAGVTQTPRYLIKTRGQQVTLSCSPISGHRSVSWYQQTPGQGLQFLFEYFSETQRNKGNFPGRFSGRQFSNSRSEMNVSTLELGDSALYLCASSLASGTSDTQYFGPGTRLTVL.

The chain uses TRBV27 and TRBJ1-1; 11 bases are shared with TRBD1. The junction had 5 bases not matched to a gene; V was cut back by 7 bases and J by 1 base. Germline V lookup: CDR1 MNHEY, CDR2 SMNVEV (reference sequence). The CDR3 spans 15 residues. The CDR3 is CASTLGQGGNTEAFF. CDR3 DNA: TGTGCCAGCACTTTGGGACAGGGGGGGAACACTGAAGCTTTCTTT.

The chain couples TRBV7-9 to TRBJ2-2; weak D call: TRBD1 (5 bases). The CDR3 covers 15 residues. The germline V gene has CDR1 SEHNR and CDR2 FQNEAQ (reference sequence). V lost 1 base and J 8 bases, leaving 14 bases between the germline ends. CDR3 protein: CASSLVATRTGELFF. The CDR3 nucleotides read TGTGCCAGCAGCTTAGTGGCCACCCGGACAGGGGAGCTGTTTTTT. The variable domain in full, completed from reference TRBV7-9 and TRBJ2-2, reads DTGVSQNPRHKITKRGQNVTFRCDPISEHNRLYWYRQTLGQGPEFLTYFQNEAQLEKSRLLSDRFSAERPKGSFSTLEIQRTEQGDSAMYLCASSLVATRTGELFFGEGSRLTVL.

The gene calls are TRBV2 and TRBJ1-2; 8 bases agree with TRBD1. CDR1 SNHLY and CDR2 FYNNEI come from the germline V gene. After removal of 7 bases from V and 3 bases from J, the junction contained 4 bases not matched to a gene. The CDR3 totals 13 residues. The CDR3 region is CASIVDRDYGYTF. The CDR3 DNA sequence: TGTGCCAGCATAGTGGACAGGGACTATGGCTACACCTTC.

This rearrangement joins TRBV3-1 (or the pseudogene TRBV3-2) to TRBJ2-4, with a possible D match to TRBD2 (5 bases). CDR1 is LGHDT, CDR2 YNNKEL, per germline (reference sequence). Trimming removed 0 bases from V and 0 bases from J, with 6 bases in between. This CDR3 has 15 residues. The CDR3 DNA is TGTGCCAGCAGCCAAGAGGGGAGAGCCAAAAACATTCAGTACTTC. Translating it yields CASSQEGRAKNIQYF.

The table lists this clone with a few counts. The V and J genes are TRBV4-1 and TRBJ1-5; 7 positions agree with TRBD1. Germline CDR1 is MGHRA and CDR2 is YSYEKL. The V and J ends lost 4 bases and 1 base, in that order; junction bases with no gene match: 4. The CDR3 length is 15 residues. CDR3 sequence reads: CASSRDSWSNQPQHF. The CDR3 coding sequence is TGCGCCAGCAGCCGGGACAGTTGGAGCAATCAGCCCCAGCATTTT.